The clone carrying this T cell receptor beta chain was counted a single time. The table came from immunoSEQ multiplex PCR; TCRdb's copy has only in-frame clones and leaves some out. The table lists under 35,000 clones, approximately 94% of them singletons, with around 0.7% in the top ten. Unmatched junction bases numbered 9, after V lost 6 bases and J lost 1 base. Germline V gene data show CDR1 as SQVTM and CDR2 as ANQGSEA. The CDR3 is 15 residues long. This specimen belongs to a study of T cell changes during pregnancy in multiple sclerosis. The specimen was CD4+ T cells from peripheral blood mononuclear cells, collected in the first trimester of pregnancy. The receptor was derived from a female donor with multiple sclerosis, enrolled in a pregnancy study. V and J are TRBV29-1 and TRBJ1-3, with TRBD1 identical over 7 bases. CDR3 loop: CSVRTGSNSGNTIYF. In nucleotides, the CDR3 is TGCAGCGTAAGGACAGGCTCGAATTCTGGAAACACCATATATTTT.